The sequence of this T cell receptor beta chain was determined in a study of graft-versus-host responses after intestinal transplantation. For the study at large: All recipients were transplanted with multivisceral, liver-intestinal, or isolated intestinal grafts.

Data came from immunoSEQ multiplex PCR; TCRdb stores just in-frame clones and leaves some out. The sample lists about 90,000 clones, roughly 91% occurring once. Study-wide findings and caveats: GvH clonotypes were identified within recipient marrow, with a subset emerging first in ileum or blood. Early HvG declines after transplant were associated with peak circulating GvH clone levels.

As concerns this clone: Antigen unknown.

The clonotype originates from a human donor who received an intestinal transplant. Specimen: unstimulated CD8+ T cells sorted from spleen or lymph node cells, collected before intestinal transplant.

This chain's CDR3 is CASSLGTTQETQYF. The CDR3 coding sequence is TGTGCCAGCAGCTTGGGGACAACTCAAGAGACCCAGTACTTC. The genes are TRBV5-4 and TRBJ2-5, with a tentative D call TRBD1 (5 bases). CDR3 length: 14 residues. Germline V gene lookup returns CDR1 SGHNT and CDR2 YYREEE (reference sequence). V was shortened by 0 bases and J by 2 bases, with 8 bases between the two germline ends.